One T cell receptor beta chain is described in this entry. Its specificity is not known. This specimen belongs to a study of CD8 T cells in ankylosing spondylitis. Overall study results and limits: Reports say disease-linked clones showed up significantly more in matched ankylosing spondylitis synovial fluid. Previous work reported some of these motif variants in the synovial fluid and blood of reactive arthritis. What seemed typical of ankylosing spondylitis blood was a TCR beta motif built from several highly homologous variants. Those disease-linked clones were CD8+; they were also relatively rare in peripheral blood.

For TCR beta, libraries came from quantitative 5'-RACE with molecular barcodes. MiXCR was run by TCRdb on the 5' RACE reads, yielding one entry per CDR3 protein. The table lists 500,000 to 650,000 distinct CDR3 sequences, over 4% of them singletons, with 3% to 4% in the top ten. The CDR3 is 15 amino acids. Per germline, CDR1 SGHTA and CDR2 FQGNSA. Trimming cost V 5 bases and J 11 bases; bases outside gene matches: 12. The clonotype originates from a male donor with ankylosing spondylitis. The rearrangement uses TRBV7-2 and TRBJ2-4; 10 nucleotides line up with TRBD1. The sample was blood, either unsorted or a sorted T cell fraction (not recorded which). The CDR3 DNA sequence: TGTGCCAGCAGCGCGACCGGGACAGGGGAAAAAGTTCAGTACTTC. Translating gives CASSATGTGEKVQYF.